Below, 15 T cell receptor beta chains from the same sample are listed, as sequenced in a study of early stage breast cancer tumors. Profiled with immunoSEQ multiplex PCR; TCRdb holds only in-frame clones, not every one. The table lists some 48,000 clones, about 83% of them singletons. The sequenced sample was blood. Receptors were obtained from a person in their fifties or sixties with breast cancer.

The gene calls are TRBV30 and TRBJ1-2, with D perhaps TRBD1 (5 bases). This CDR3 spans 13 amino acids. Germline assignment: CDR1 GTSNPN and CDR2 SVGIG (reference sequence). V was trimmed by 4 bases and J by 7 bases, leaving 16 bases between them. The CDR3 spells CAWTYGGVGGYTF. DNA of the CDR3: TGTGCCTGGACTTATGGGGGGGTGGGTGGCTACACCTTC.

V gene TRBV18 combines with J gene TRBJ2-1, with D possibly called TRBD1 or TRBD2 (5 bases each). V was pared by 3 bases and J by 6 bases, with 12 bases between. Germline CDR1 reads KGHSH; CDR2 reads LQKENI. The length of the CDR3 is 14 residues. The chain's CDR3 is CASSPSGPPNEQFF. The CDR3 DNA reads as TGTGCCAGCTCACCCTCGGGACCTCCCAATGAGCAGTTCTTC. The full variable domain, its missing parts supplied by reference TRBV18 and TRBJ2-1, is NAGVMQNPRHLVRRRGQEARLRCSPMKGHSHVYWYRQLPEEGLKFMVYLQKENIIDESGMPKERFSAEFPKEGPSILRIQQVVRGDSAAYFCASSPSGPPNEQFFGPGTRLTVL.

V usage is TRBV5-1 and J usage is TRBJ2-1; 10 nucleotides match TRBD1. The J segment lost 9 bases and the V segment lost 4 bases, leaving 7 bases of the junction unmatched. The length of the CDR3 is 14 residues. CDR1 and CDR2 (germline): SGHRS, YFSETQ. Here the CDR3 reads CASSEGQGVGEQFF. The CDR3 bases are TGCGCCAGCAGCGAAGGACAGGGGGTTGGTGAGCAGTTCTTC.

The V and J genes are TRBV11-3 and TRBJ2-3; the D gene is possibly TRBD1 (7 bases). Germline CDR1 SGHNT, CDR2 YENEEA. The CDR3 runs to 15 residues. V lost 5 bases and J lost 3, with 15 bases in between. The CDR3 is CASSPGGSWTDTQYF. As DNA, the CDR3 is TGTGCCAGCAGCCCAGGGGGGTCGTGGACAGATACGCAGTATTTT.

CDR3: CAISESLGMGNQPQHF. The DNA for the CDR3 is TGTGCCATCAGTGAGTCGTTAGGGATGGGCAATCAGCCCCAGCATTTT. The chain has TRBV10-3 and TRBJ1-5; D is undetermined. CDR1 ENHRY and CDR2 SYGVKD come from the germline V gene. Trimming cost V 0 bases and J 2 bases, with 11 bases left between them. This CDR3 has 16 amino acids.

In its sample, this clone was seen a few times. The chain is built from TRBV11-2 and TRBJ1-2; D is perhaps TRBD1 (6 bases). The CDR3 contains 13 residues. V lost 5 bases and J 8 bases, leaving 15 bases between the germline ends. CDR1 and CDR2 (germline): SGHAT, FQNNGV. The CDR3 sequence is CASSPGGGGGYTF. CDR3 DNA: TGTGCCAGCAGCCCGGGGGGGGGCGGCGGCTACACCTTC.

DNA of the CDR3: TGCGCCAGCAACCAAAGAGGGGGGCAAGAGACCCAGTACTTC. Its translation: CASNQRGGQETQYF. This chain connects TRBV5-1 to TRBJ2-5, with D perhaps being TRBD1 or TRBD2 (6 bases each). This CDR3 has 14 residues. The germline CDR1 and CDR2 sequences are SGHRS and YFSETQ. Trimming left V 6 bases short and J 2 bases short, with 14 bases between.

CDR3 sequence (DNA): TGTGCCTGGAGTGGGGGGAGATCGCAAGAGACCCAGTACTTC. This codes for CAWSGGRSQETQYF. The chain recombines TRBV30 with TRBJ2-5; D may correspond to TRBD1 or TRBD2 (5 bases each). The CDR3 loop spans 14 amino acids. V lost 1 base, J lost 2 bases, and 11 bases lay in between. Germline CDR1 and CDR2: GTSNPN and SVGIG (reference sequence).

The chain is built from TRBV4-2 and TRBJ2-3; 8 bases align to TRBD2. Germline loops: CDR1 LGHNA, CDR2 YNFKEQ. The CDR3 is 17 residues long. V was pared by 1 base and J by 5 bases, with 11 bases of the junction left unmatched. CDR3 coding DNA: TGTGCCAGCAGCCAAGTGGGATCGGGGGGGCCTGTAGATACGCAGTATTTT. It is translated as CASSQVGSGGPVDTQYF.

The J gene is TRBJ2-5, the V gene TRBV5-1, with D possibly TRBD1 on 6 matching bases. The CDR3 runs 13 residues. The V end lost 0 bases, the J end lost 5 bases, and 8 bases lay between the germline ends. Germline CDR1 SGHRS, CDR2 YFSETQ. The CDR3 sequence: CASSLDRAETQYF. In DNA form, the CDR3 reads TGCGCCAGCAGCTTGGACAGGGCGGAGACCCAGTACTTC.

The chain employs TRBV30 and TRBJ2-1; 9 bases map to TRBD1. The ends lost 4 bases at V and 11 bases at J; junction bases unmatched: 9. CDR1 GTSNPN and CDR2 SVGIG come from the germline V gene (reference sequence). CDR3 length: 13 amino acids. For the CDR3, the DNA is TGTGCCTGGATGGCACAGGGGGCGAGGAAGCAGTTCTTC. This sequence encodes CAWMAQGARKQFF.

The J gene is TRBJ2-7, the V gene TRBV19; maybe TRBD1 (5 bases). Trimming took off 6 bases at V and 5 bases at J, with 17 bases between the two ends. Germline V gives CDR1 LNHDA, CDR2 SQIVND (reference sequence). The CDR3 has 14 residues. CDR3 loop: CASRGPVGPDEQYF. The DNA of the CDR3 is TGTGCCAGTAGGGGGCCTGTCGGCCCCGACGAGCAGTACTTC. Full variable domain (missing parts from reference TRBV19 and TRBJ2-7): DGGITQSPKYLFRKEGQNVTLSCEQNLNHDAMYWYRQDPGQGLRLIYYSQIVNDFQKGDIAEGYSVSREKKESFPLTVTSAQKNPTAFYLCASRGPVGPDEQYFGPGTRLTVT.

The chain links TRBV18 to TRBJ1-5, with TRBD1 as a possible D gene (5 bases). V was trimmed by 2 bases and J by 6 bases, leaving 14 bases between them. Germline V gene lookup returns CDR1 KGHSH and CDR2 LQKENI. The CDR3 is 15 residues long. The CDR3 DNA reads TGTGCCAGCTCACCAGCAGGGAGTGTCTCTCAGCCCCAGCATTTT. Translated: CASSPAGSVSQPQHF.

This clone was seen only a few times. This chain uses TRBV7-9 with TRBJ2-1, with D perhaps matching TRBD2 (5 bases). Germline CDR1 SEHNR, CDR2 FQNEAQ (reference sequence). V was cut by 3 bases and J by 4 bases, with 7 bases left in between. The CDR3 length is 13 residues. As DNA, the CDR3 is TGTGCCAGCAGCTTGACTACGTACAATGAGCAGTTCTTC. Its translation: CASSLTTYNEQFF.

This rearrangement joins TRBV6-5 to TRBJ2-6; no definite D call. The germline gives CDR1 MNHEY, CDR2 SVGAGI. V lost 6 bases to trimming and J lost 0 bases, with 9 bases between them. CDR3 length: 15 residues. This CDR3 is CASSPRLSGANVLTF. The DNA of the CDR3 is TGTGCCAGCAGCCCCAGACTCTCTGGGGCCAACGTCCTGACTTTC.